The clone carrying this TCR beta chain was picked up many times. The record originates from a study of Graves' ophthalmopathy and Graves' hyperthyroidism. Amplification from RNA transcripts yielded the TCR beta CDR3 regions. First-round RT-PCR used HTBI primers; second-round multiplex PCR followed. TCRdb independently ran MiXCR on the multiplex PCR reads; one entry per CDR3 protein. Among some 520,000 distinct CDR3 sequences listed, over 13% were seen once. Germline CDR1 reads SQVTM; CDR2 reads ANQGSEA. Deletions cut 7 bases from V and 5 bases from J, with 12 bases between. CDR3 size: 11 residues. Sequencing was performed on blood. The J gene is TRBJ2-7, the V gene TRBV29-1; D perhaps matches TRBD1 (6 bases). This TCR came from a woman in her twenties or thirties with Graves' ophthalmopathy. Written as DNA, the CDR3 is TGCAGCGCCCGACAGGACCACGAGCAGTACTTC. This translates into CSARQDHEQYF.